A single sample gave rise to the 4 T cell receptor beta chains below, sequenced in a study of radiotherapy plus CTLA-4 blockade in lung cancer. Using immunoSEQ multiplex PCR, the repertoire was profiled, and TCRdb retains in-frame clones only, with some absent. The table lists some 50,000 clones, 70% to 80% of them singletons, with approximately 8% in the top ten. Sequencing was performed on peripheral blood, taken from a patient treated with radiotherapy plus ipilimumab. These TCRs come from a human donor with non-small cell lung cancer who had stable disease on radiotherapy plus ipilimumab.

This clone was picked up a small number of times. The CDR3 region is CAIPKKGLANYGYTF. The CDR3 DNA is TGTGCCATCCCCAAGAAGGGTCTAGCTAACTATGGCTACACCTTC. The chain combines TRBV10-3 with TRBJ1-2; no clear D gene. Germline CDR1 reads ENHRY; CDR2 reads SYGVKD. The V end was cut by 8 bases, the J end by 0 bases, with 16 bases between. There are 15 residues in the CDR3.

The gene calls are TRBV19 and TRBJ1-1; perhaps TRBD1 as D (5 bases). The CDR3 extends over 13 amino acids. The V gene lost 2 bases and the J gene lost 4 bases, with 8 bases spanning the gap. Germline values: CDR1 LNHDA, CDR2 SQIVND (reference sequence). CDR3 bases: TGTGCCAGTAGTATACAGGGTAGCACTGAAGCTTTCTTT. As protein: CASSIQGSTEAFF.

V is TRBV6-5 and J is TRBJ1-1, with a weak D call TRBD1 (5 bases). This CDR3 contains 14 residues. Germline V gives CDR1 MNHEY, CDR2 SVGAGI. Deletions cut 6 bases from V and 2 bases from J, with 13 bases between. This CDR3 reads CASRWGDPNTEAFF. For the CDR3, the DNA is TGTGCCAGCAGGTGGGGCGATCCTAACACTGAAGCTTTCTTT.

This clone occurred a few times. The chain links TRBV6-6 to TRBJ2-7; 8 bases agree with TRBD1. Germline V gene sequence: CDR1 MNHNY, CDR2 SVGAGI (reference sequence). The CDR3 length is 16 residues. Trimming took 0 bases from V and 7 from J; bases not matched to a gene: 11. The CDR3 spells CASSYSSWQGAGEQYV. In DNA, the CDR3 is TGTGCCAGCAGTTACTCGAGTTGGCAGGGGGCTGGTGAGCAGTACGTC.